Listed below are T cell receptor beta chains from one sample, sequenced in a study of cytomegalovirus exposure and HLA in healthy donors. Clones were read by immunoSEQ multiplex PCR, and TCRdb kept only the in-frame ones, dropping some. The sample records more than 150,000 clones, almost 80% being singletons. Sequencing was carried out using PBMCs. Every receptor here comes from a man aged 45-65 years in good health and CMV-seropositive. Each CDR3 is given without its conserved first and last residue.

J gene | V gene | CDR3 protein
TRBJ2-2 | TRBV21-1 | ASSPGTENTGELF
TRBJ2-5 | TRBV4-2 | ASSQDSLAGGREETQY
TRBJ1-2 | TRBV7-8 | ASSLAGGQSLLGYT
TRBJ2-7 | TRBV15 | ATSKDRGYEQY
TRBJ1-5 | TRBV7-2 | ASSLDRLDNQPQH
TRBJ1-5 | TRBV7-2 | ASSLVGGETQPQH
TRBJ2-1 | TRBV5-1 | ASSGDREQF
TRBJ2-5 | TRBV28 | ASMGPGTQY
TRBJ2-3 | TRBV4-3 | ASSLHRDRSTDTQY
TRBJ2-2 | TRBV5-8 | ASTTGSHTGELF